The 9 T cell receptor beta chains listed next were all sequenced from one sample in a study of tissue T cells after allogeneic stem cell transplantation. Assay: immunoSEQ multiplex PCR; the TCRdb copy retains only in-frame clones and omits some. The repertoire holds around 6,200 clones, with roughly half as singletons. Time point specified: mouse harvest day 7 after allogeneic transplant. Each mouse received 10^7 T-cell-depleted marrow cells plus 10^6 splenic CD5+ T cells by tail vein. Sequenced: gut tissue. The receptors originated from a female BALB/c mouse given C57BL/6 T cells with graft-versus-host disease after an allogeneic hematopoietic cell transplant.

This clone was seen a few times. Gene names are the mouse ones. The DNA ends 1 residue before the CDR3 does, and the rest of the CDR3 is filled in from the germline J gene. The rearrangement uses TRBV4 and TRBJ2-7, with TRBD2 matching 13 bases. The length of the CDR3 is 15 residues. Germline CDR1 and CDR2: LGHDT and YNNKQL (reference sequence). V trimming: 5 bases; J trimming: 3 bases; junction bases outside the gene matches: 4. Here the CDR3 reads CASSPGTGGVYEQYF. Partial CDR3 DNA: TGTGCCAGCAGCCCCGGGACTGGGGGGGTCTATGAACAGTAC.

Note on this clone: Mouse germline and gene names are used. The CDR3 is cut off 1 residue early in the read; its end comes from the germline J gene. The chain recombines TRBV3 with TRBJ2-3; D is unclear. The germline gives CDR1 SNHLY, CDR2 FYNGKV (reference sequence). V dropped 0 bases and J dropped 0 bases, with 7 bases sitting between them. The CDR3 is 15 residues long. The DNA read from the CDR3 is TGTGCCAGCAGCTTAGCAGGGCCTAGTGCAGAAACGCTGTAT. This gives the protein CASSLAGPSAETLY. The entire CDR3 sequence reads CASSLAGPSAETLYF. Variable domain in full (rest from reference TRBV3 and TRBJ2-3): GPKVLQIPSHQIIDMGQMVTLNCDPVSNHLYFYWYKQILGQQMEFLVNFYNGKVMEKSKLFKDQFSVERPDGSYFTLKIQPTALEDSAVYFCASSLAGPSAETLYFGSGTRLTVL.

By frequency in the sample, this clone is large. Here the gene names and germline are mouse. The read ends 1 residue shy of where the CDR3 ends; the end is completed using the germline J gene. This sequence joins TRBV29 and TRBJ2-7; 7 bases are shared with TRBD1. J was trimmed by 7 bases and V by 2 bases; bases with no gene match: 2. Per germline, CDR1 MSHET and CDR2 SYDVDS. This CDR3 spans 12 amino acids. This CDR3 is CASSLIRGEQYF. The sequenced CDR3 bases are TGTGCTAGCAGTTTAATCAGGGGGGAACAGTAC. Full variable domain (outside the CDR3, taken from reference TRBV29 and TRBJ2-7): DMKVTQMPRYLIKRMGENVLLECGQDMSHETMYWYRQDPGLGLQLIYISYDVDSNSEGDIPKGYRVSRKKREHFSLILDSAKTNQTSVYFCASSLIRGEQYFGPGTRLTVL.

In this sample, this clone turned up once. Germline and genes here are mouse. The sequenced fragment ends 1 residue before the CDR3 boundary, so the rest is inferred from the germline J gene. The V gene is TRBV5, the J gene TRBJ2-5; D gene ambiguous. The ends were cut back, 0 bases at V and 5 bases at J, with 0 bases in the middle. The CDR3 totals 11 residues. Germline V gene sequence: CDR1 LGHNA, CDR2 YNLKQL (reference sequence). The CDR3 DNA, read in part, is TGTGCCAGCAGCCAAGAAGACACCCAGTAC. Translation: CASSQEDTQY. The whole CDR3 reads CASSQEDTQYF.

A word on this clone: Genes and germline are mouse. The CDR3 is cut off 1 residue early in the read; its end comes from the germline J gene. The chain couples TRBV26 to TRBJ2-5; 8 nucleotides match TRBD1. The ends lost 2 bases at V and 6 bases at J; junction bases unmatched: 1. The CDR3 is 13 residues long. Germline V gene lookup returns CDR1 KGHPV and CDR2 FQNQEV (reference sequence). The covered CDR3 bases are TGTGCCAGCAGTCTGGACAGGGGTGACACCCAGTAC. It specifies CASSLDRGDTQY. The entire CDR3 reads CASSLDRGDTQYF.

This clone was counted a few times. The gene names here belong to mouse. The CDR3 loop is CASSFQGQSQAPLF. The sequenced part of the CDR3 DNA is TGTGCCAGCAGCTTTCAGGGACAATCCCAGGCTCCGCTT. The V gene is TRBV3, the J gene TRBJ1-5, with D perhaps matching TRBD1 (6 bases). From the germline J gene comes the end of the CDR3, since the read stops 1 residue before it. Deletions cut 3 bases from V and 6 bases from J, with 12 bases between. Germline V gene sequence: CDR1 SNHLY, CDR2 FYNGKV (reference sequence). This CDR3 is 14 amino acids long. Full variable domain (rest looked up from reference TRBV3 and TRBJ1-5): GPKVLQIPSHQIIDMGQMVTLNCDPVSNHLYFYWYKQILGQQMEFLVNFYNGKVMEKSKLFKDQFSVERPDGSYFTLKIQPTALEDSAVYFCASSFQGQSQAPLFGEGTRLSVL.

A note on this clone: Gene names are the mouse ones. The CDR3 end lies 1 residue beyond the end of the read and is filled in from the germline J gene. V and J are TRBV26 and TRBJ1-4; perhaps TRBD1 as D (6 bases). CDR1 and CDR2 (germline): KGHPV, FQNQEV (reference sequence). The V gene lost 4 bases and the J gene lost 0 bases, with 9 bases spanning the gap. The CDR3 length is 15 residues. The CDR3 protein is CASSPGTISNERLFF. CDR3 bases read: TGTGCCAGCAGTCCCGGGACAATTTCCAACGAAAGATTATTT. Combining the CDR3 with reference TRBV26 and TRBJ1-4 gives the whole variable domain NSKVIQTPRYLVKGQGQKAKMRCIPEKGHPVVFWYQQNKNNEFKFLINFQNQEVLQQIDMTEKRFSAECPSNSPCSLEIQSSEAGDSALYLCASSPGTISNERLFFGHGTKLSVL.

About this clone: Gene and germline names: mouse. The DNA ends 1 residue before the CDR3 does, and the rest of the CDR3 is filled in from the germline J gene. The V call is TRBV12-1, the J call TRBJ2-2; 9 bases match TRBD2. The CDR3 has 16 residues. J gave up 6 bases and V 0 bases, and 7 bases lay outside the gene matches. From germline, CDR1 is SGHSN and CDR2 HYEKVE. CDR3 DNA (partial): TGTGCCAGCTCTCTCGTGGGGGGGCGCGAGGCCGGGCAGCTCTAC. Translated, it gives CASSLVGGREAGQLY. The entire CDR3 is CASSLVGGREAGQLYF.

Remarks on this clone: Mouse germline and gene names are used. The read finishes 1 residue shy of the CDR3 end, and the germline J gene is used to complete it. V usage is TRBV29 and J usage is TRBJ2-5, with 7 bases lining up with TRBD1. The ends lost 2 bases at V and 3 bases at J; junction bases unmatched: 5. CDR1 is MSHET, CDR2 SYDVDS, per germline. This CDR3 region has 15 residues. Incomplete CDR3 DNA: TGTGCTAGCAGTTTACCCCGGGACAGTCAAGACACCCAGTAC. It is translated as CASSLPRDSQDTQY. The full CDR3 reads CASSLPRDSQDTQYF.